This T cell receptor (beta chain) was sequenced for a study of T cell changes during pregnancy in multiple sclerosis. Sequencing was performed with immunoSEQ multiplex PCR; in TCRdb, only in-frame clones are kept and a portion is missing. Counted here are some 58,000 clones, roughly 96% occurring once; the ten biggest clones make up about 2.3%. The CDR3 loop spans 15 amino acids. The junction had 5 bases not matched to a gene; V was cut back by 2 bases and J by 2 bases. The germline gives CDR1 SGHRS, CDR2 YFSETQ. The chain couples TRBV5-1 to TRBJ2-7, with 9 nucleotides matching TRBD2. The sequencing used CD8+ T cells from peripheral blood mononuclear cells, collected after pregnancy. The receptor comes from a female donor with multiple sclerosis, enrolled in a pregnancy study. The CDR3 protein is CASSLFSGSTYEQYF. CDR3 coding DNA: TGCGCCAGCAGCTTATTTAGCGGGAGTACCTACGAGCAGTACTTC. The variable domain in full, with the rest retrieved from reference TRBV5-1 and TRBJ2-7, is KAGVTQTPRYLIKTRGQQVTLSCSPISGHRSVSWYQQTPGQGLQFLFEYFSETQRNKGNFPGRFSGRQFSNSRSEMNVSTLELGDSALYLCASSLFSGSTYEQYFGPGTRLTVT.